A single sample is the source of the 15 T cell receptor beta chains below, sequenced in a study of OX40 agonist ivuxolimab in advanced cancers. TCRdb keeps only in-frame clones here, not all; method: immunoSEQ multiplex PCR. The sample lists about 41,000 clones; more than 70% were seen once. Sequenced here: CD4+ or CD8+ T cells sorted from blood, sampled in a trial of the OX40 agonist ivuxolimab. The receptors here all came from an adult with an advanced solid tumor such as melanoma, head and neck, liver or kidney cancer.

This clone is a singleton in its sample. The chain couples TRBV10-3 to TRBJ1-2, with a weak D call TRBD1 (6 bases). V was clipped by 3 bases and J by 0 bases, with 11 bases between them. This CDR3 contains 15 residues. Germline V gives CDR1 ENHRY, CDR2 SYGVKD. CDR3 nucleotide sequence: TGTGCCATCAGTGATTACAGGGAGACTAACTATGGCTACACCTTC. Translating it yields CAISDYRETNYGYTF.

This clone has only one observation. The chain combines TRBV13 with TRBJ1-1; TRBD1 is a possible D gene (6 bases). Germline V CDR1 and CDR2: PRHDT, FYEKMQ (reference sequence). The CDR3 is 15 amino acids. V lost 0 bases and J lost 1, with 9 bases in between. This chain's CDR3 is CASSLGAGANTEAFF. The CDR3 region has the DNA TGTGCCAGCAGCTTAGGTGCAGGGGCGAACACTGAAGCTTTCTTT.

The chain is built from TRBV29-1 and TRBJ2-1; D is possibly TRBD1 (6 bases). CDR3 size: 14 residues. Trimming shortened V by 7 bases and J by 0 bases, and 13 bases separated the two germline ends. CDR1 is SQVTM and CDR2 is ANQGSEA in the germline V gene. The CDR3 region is CSARQDSSYNEQFF. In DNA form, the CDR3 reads TGCAGCGCCAGACAGGATAGCTCCTACAATGAGCAGTTCTTC.

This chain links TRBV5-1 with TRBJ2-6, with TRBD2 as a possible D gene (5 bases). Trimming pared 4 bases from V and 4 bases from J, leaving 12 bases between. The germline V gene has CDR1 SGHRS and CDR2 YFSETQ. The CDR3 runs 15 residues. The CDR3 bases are TGCGCCAGCAGCGCAGACGGGGTCGGGGCCAACGTCCTGACTTTC. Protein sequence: CASSADGVGANVLTF.

CDR3 in amino acids: CASSFIGKEQYF. CDR3 sequence (DNA): TGTGCCAGCAGTTTTATAGGGAAGGAGCAGTACTTC. The J gene is TRBJ2-7, the V gene TRBV27; D remains unclear. The CDR3 has 12 residues. The ends were cut back, 3 bases at V and 7 bases at J, with 10 bases in the middle. CDR1 MNHEY and CDR2 SMNVEV come from the germline V gene (reference sequence).

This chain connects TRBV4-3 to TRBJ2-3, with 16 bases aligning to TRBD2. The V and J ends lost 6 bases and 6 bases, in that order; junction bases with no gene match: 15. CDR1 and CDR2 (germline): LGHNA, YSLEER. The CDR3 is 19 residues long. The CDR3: CASSLQPPGLAGGLDTQYF. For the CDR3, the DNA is TGCGCCAGCAGTTTACAACCGCCGGGACTAGCGGGGGGGCTCGATACGCAGTATTTT.

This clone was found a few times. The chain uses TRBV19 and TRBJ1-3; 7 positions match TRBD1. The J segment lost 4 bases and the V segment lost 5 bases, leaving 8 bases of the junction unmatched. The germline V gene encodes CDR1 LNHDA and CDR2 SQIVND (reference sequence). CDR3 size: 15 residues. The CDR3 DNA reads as TGTGCCAGTAGTGGACCGGGACAGAGAGGAAACACCATATATTTT. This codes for CASSGPGQRGNTIYF.

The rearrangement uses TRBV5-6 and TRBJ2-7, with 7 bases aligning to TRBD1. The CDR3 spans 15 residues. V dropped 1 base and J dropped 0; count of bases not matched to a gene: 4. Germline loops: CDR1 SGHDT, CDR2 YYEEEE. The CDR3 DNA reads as TGTGCCAGCAGCTTGTCAGGGGGTGGCTCCTACGAGCAGTACTTC. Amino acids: CASSLSGGGSYEQYF.

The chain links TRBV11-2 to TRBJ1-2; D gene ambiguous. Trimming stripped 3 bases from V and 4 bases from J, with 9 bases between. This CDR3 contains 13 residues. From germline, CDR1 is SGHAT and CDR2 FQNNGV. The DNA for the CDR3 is TGTGCCAGCAGCTTGCGACACCTCTATGGCTACACCTTC. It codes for CASSLRHLYGYTF.

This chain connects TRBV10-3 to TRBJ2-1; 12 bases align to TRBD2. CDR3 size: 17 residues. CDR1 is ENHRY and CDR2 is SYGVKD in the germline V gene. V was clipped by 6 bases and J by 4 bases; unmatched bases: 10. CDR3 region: CAIRGTSGRVNYNEQFF. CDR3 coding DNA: TGTGCCATCAGGGGGACTAGCGGGCGTGTGAATTACAATGAGCAGTTCTTC.

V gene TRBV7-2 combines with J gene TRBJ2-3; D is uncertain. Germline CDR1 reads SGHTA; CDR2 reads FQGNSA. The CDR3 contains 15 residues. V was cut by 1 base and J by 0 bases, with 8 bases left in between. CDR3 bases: TGTGCCAGCAGCTTAGTCCTCGGCAGCACAGATACGCAGTATTTT. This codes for CASSLVLGSTDTQYF.

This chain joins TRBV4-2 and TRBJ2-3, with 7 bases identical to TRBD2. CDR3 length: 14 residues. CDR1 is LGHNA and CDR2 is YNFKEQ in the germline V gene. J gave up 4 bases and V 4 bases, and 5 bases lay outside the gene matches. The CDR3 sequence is CASSRNREADTQYF. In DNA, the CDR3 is TGTGCCAGCAGCCGAAATCGGGAGGCAGATACGCAGTATTTT.

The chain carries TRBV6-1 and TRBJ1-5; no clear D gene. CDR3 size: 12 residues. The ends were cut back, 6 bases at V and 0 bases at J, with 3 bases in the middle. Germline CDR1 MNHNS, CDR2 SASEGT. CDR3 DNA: TGTGCCAGCAGGCGTAGCAATCAGCCCCAGCATTTT. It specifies CASRRSNQPQHF.

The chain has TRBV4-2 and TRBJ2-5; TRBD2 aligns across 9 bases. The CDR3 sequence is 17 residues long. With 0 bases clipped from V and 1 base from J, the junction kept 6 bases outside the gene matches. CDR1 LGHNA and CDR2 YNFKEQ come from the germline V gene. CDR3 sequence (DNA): TGTGCCAGCAGCCAAGATAGGGGGACTAGCCGCCAAGAGACCCAGTACTTC. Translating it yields CASSQDRGTSRQETQYF.

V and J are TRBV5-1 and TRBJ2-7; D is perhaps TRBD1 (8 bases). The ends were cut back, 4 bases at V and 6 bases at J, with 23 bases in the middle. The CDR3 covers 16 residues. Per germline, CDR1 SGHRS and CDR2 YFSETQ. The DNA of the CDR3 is TGCGCCAGCAGCAAAAGGACAGGGAGGGTTCAAGGCGAGCAGTACTTC. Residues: CASSKRTGRVQGEQYF.